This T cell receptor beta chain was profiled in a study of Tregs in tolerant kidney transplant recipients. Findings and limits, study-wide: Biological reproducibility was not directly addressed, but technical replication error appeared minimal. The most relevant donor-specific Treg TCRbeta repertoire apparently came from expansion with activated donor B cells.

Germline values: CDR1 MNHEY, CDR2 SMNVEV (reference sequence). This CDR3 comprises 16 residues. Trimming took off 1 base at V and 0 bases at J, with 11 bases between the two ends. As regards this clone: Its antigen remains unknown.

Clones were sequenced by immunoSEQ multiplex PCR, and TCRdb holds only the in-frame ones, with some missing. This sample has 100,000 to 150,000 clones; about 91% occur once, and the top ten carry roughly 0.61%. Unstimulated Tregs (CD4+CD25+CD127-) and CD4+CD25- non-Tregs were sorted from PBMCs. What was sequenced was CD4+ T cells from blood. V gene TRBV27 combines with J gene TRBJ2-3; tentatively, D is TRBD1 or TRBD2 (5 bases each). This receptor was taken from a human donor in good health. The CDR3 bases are TGTGCCAGCAGTTTATGGGACCAGGGAAGCACAGATACGCAGTATTTT. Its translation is CASSLWDQGSTDTQYF.